The following is a T cell receptor beta chain sequence with its context. Using immunoSEQ multiplex PCR, the repertoire was profiled, and TCRdb retains in-frame clones only, with some absent. The sample includes roughly 400,000 clones, 85% to 90% seen only once; the top ten take 10%. There are 13 residues in the CDR3. Trimming pared 1 base from V and 7 bases from J, leaving 9 bases between. Germline lookup yields CDR1 SEHNR and CDR2 FQNEAQ (reference sequence). This sample was included in a study of blood T cell repertoires in COVID-19. Recovered status in Cohort 3 required two negative PCRs, clearance, or symptom resolution.

The J gene is TRBJ2-3, the V gene TRBV7-9, with no clear D. Sequencing was done on a sample of PBMCs or T cells enriched from blood (not recorded which). This receptor was obtained from a woman in her fifties or sixties who had recovered from COVID-19. CDR3 loop: CASSLVSLYTQYF. Written as DNA, the CDR3 is TGTGCCAGCAGCTTAGTGTCTCTATATACGCAGTATTTT.